This paragraph covers one T cell receptor (beta chain) sequence. Its antigen is unknown. Through a sample-barcoded 5' primer and a J-beta primer mix, a second PCR was run for about 6 to 11 cycles. Every cDNA was tagged by a template-switch adaptor with 12 random nucleotides. TCRdb analysed the 5' RACE reads with MiXCR anew, one entry per CDR3 protein. The sample lists about 570,000 distinct CDR3 sequences, 27% occurring once. The CDR3 loop spans 14 amino acids. V was trimmed by 0 bases and J by 4 bases, leaving 12 bases between them. Germline loops: CDR1 DFQATT, CDR2 SNEGSKA (reference sequence). The sample is drawn from a study of blood T cells in healthy people across ages. Study findings and constraints: Not knowing donor CMV status may have confounded expanded clonotype changes. The unsorted PBMCs prevented any conclusive comparison of naive versus antigen-experienced cells.

The sample taken for sequencing was blood. The receptor's source is a woman aged 70 to 79 in good health. The rearrangement uses TRBV20-1 and TRBJ1-2; D remains ambiguous. The chain's CDR3 is CSARDQQASYGYTF. CDR3 in DNA: TGCAGTGCTAGAGATCAGCAGGCCAGCTATGGCTACACCTTC.